This T cell receptor (beta chain) was obtained from a study of regulatory T cells in long-lasting Graves disease. Overall study results and limits: Fewer public clonotypes were shared by new patients (approximately 970) than by persistent patients (around 2,900).

Noted time point: persistent/refractory GD, antithyroid drugs over 5 years with positive TRAb. The TCR library used RNA extracted from PBMCs. Relying on iRepertoire HTBI primers and Arm-PCR of CDR3 regions, the team built TCR beta libraries. TCRdb recomputed calls from the multiplex PCR reads with MiXCR, one row per CDR3 protein. The data hold over 250,000 distinct CDR3 sequences, with roughly a fifth observed a single time. This clonotype was seen ten or more times. Antigen unknown. The sample in question was peripheral blood mononuclear cells (PBMCs), obtained when the disease was refractory, from a patient treated with antithyroid drugs. The TCR originated in a female donor with Graves disease.

CDR3: CASSLVGPQEGELFF. As DNA, the CDR3 is TGCGCCAGCAGCTTGGTTGGGCCACAAGAGGGGGAGCTGTTTTTT. The chain is built from TRBV5-1 and TRBJ2-2; D not certain. Germline CDR1 is SGHRS and CDR2 is YFSETQ. The CDR3 is made up of 15 amino acids. V lost 0 bases, J lost 8 bases, and 14 bases lay in between.